The 12 T cell receptor beta chains given below trace back to one sample, sequenced in a study of blood T cells in healthy people across ages. Primers used in a second PCR of about 7 to 12 cycles were a sample-barcoded 5' primer and a J-beta primer mix. TCRdb used MiXCR to reprocess the 5' RACE reads, holding one entry per CDR3 protein. The sample lists about 400,000 distinct CDR3 sequences; approximately 47% were seen once. The sample comprised blood. These receptors originate from a man aged 60 to 75 in good health.

V and J are TRBV27 and TRBJ1-1; D perhaps matches TRBD1 (5 bases). V lost 2 bases to trimming and J lost 0 bases, with 10 bases between them. The CDR3 consists of 15 residues. Germline V gene data show CDR1 as MNHEY and CDR2 as SMNVEV (reference sequence). The CDR3 spells CASSLGGTVNTEAFF. The CDR3 nucleotides are TGTGCCAGCAGTTTAGGGGGGACGGTGAACACTGAAGCTTTCTTT.

The chain is built from TRBV5-1 and TRBJ2-1, with D tentatively TRBD1 or TRBD2 (6 bases each). CDR3 length: 13 residues. Between the trimmed V and J ends, which lost 1 base and 10 bases, there was a span of 12 bases. The V gene's germline CDR1 is SGHRS and CDR2 YFSETQ. The CDR3 loop is CASSLHQGREQFF. Written as DNA, the CDR3 is TGCGCCAGCAGCTTGCACCAGGGGAGGGAGCAGTTCTTC.

This chain links TRBV20-1 with TRBJ2-1, with 9 bases aligning to TRBD2. V shed 4 bases, J shed 5 bases, and the junction held 18 bases outside the gene matches. Germline V gene data show CDR1 as DFQATT and CDR2 as SNEGSKA (reference sequence). The CDR3 sequence is 18 residues long. The DNA of the CDR3 is TGCAGTGCTACCTCCCCGCCGACTAGCGGCATTCAACACAATGAGCAGTTCTTC. This translates into CSATSPPTSGIQHNEQFF.

This sequence joins TRBV12-3 or TRBV12-4 and TRBJ2-5; no reliable D call. V lost 2 bases and J 11 bases, leaving 12 bases between the germline ends. The CDR3 is made up of 12 amino acids. This CDR3 reads CASSLTQPRQYF. The CDR3 nucleotides are TGTGCCAGCAGTTTAACCCAGCCGCGGCAGTACTTC.

The J gene is TRBJ2-4, the V gene TRBV20-1, with 10 bases identical to TRBD1. The J call could be wrong; TRBJ2-7 is a better fit for the DNA end. From germline, CDR1 is DFQATT and CDR2 SNEGSKA (reference sequence). The CDR3 contains 14 residues. This CDR3 is CSARATGTGVEQYF. CDR3 sequence (DNA): TGCAGTGCTAGGGCAACCGGGACAGGGGTCGAGCAGTACTTC.

The V call is TRBV7-3, the J call TRBJ2-3, with 12 bases matching TRBD2. The V segment lost 1 base and the J segment 4 bases; nucleotides outside the gene matches: 6. This CDR3 comprises 17 residues. CDR1 SGHTA and CDR2 FQGTGA come from the germline V gene. The CDR3 spells CASSLRGLAGGADTQYF. In DNA, the CDR3 is TGTGCCAGCAGCTTAAGGGGCCTAGCGGGAGGGGCAGATACGCAGTATTTT.

This clonotype was detected many times. The V gene is TRBV2, the J gene TRBJ2-7; D may be TRBD2 (6 bases). The germline V gene encodes CDR1 SNHLY and CDR2 FYNNEI. This CDR3 contains 10 residues. V was trimmed by 8 bases and J by 7 bases, leaving 9 bases between them. CDR3 nucleotide sequence: TGTGCCAGCCGTCGGGGGGAGCAGTACTTC. Its protein is CASRRGEQYF.

This rearrangement joins TRBV2 to TRBJ2-4, with 7 positions matching TRBD1. The end of the DNA fits TRBJ2-7 better, so the J call may be wrong. This CDR3 is built from 12 residues. Per the germline V gene, CDR1 is SNHLY and CDR2 is FYNNEI. The CDR3 here is CASMGDRVEQYF. The CDR3 DNA sequence: TGTGCCAGCATGGGGGACAGAGTCGAGCAGTACTTC.

This clonotype was detected only a few times. The CDR3 loop reads CASSQDPSGRARETQYF. The CDR3 region has the DNA TGCGCCAGCAGCCAAGATCCTAGCGGGAGGGCCCGAGAGACCCAGTACTTC. The chain links TRBV4-1 to TRBJ2-5; TRBD2 matches at 12 bases. The ends lost 0 bases at V and 4 bases at J; junction bases unmatched: 6. CDR3 length: 17 amino acids. Looked up from germline, CDR1 is MGHRA and CDR2 is YSYEKL.

The chain combines TRBV6-1 with TRBJ1-6, with 8 bases fitting TRBD1. This CDR3 has 16 residues. CDR1 and CDR2 (germline): MNHNS, SASEGT. The V gene end was trimmed by 0 bases and the J gene end by 7 bases; junction bases not matched to a gene: 5. CDR3 region: CASSEALGTGNSPLHF. Here the CDR3 DNA reads TGTGCCAGCAGTGAAGCGCTTGGGACAGGAAATTCACCCCTCCACTTT.

This clonotype was observed a few times. CDR3 in amino acids: CASSQEPGRGQYNEQFF. CDR3 DNA: TGCGCCAGCAGCCAAGAACCCGGCAGGGGGCAGTACAATGAGCAGTTCTTC. The chain links TRBV4-1 to TRBJ2-1, with 8 bases fitting TRBD1. V shed 0 bases and J 4 bases; nucleotides not matched to a gene: 8. The germline gives CDR1 MGHRA, CDR2 YSYEKL. CDR3 length: 17 amino acids.

The CDR3 spells CASSLLVADTQYF. The CDR3 DNA follows: TGTGCCAGCAGTTTACTAGTGGCAGATACGCAGTATTTT. The gene calls are TRBV12-3 or TRBV12-4 and TRBJ2-3; D is undetermined. With 2 bases removed from V and 4 bases from J, the gap between germline ends came to 7 bases. The CDR3 contains 13 residues.